The present TCR beta chain was sequenced within a study of blood T cell repertoires in COVID-19. Trimming took 2 bases from V and 2 from J, leaving 15 bases between them. The CDR3 is 16 amino acids. Germline CDR1 is MNHEY and CDR2 is SVGAGI. This table comes from immunoSEQ multiplex PCR, and its TCRdb copy is limited to in-frame clones, with some not included. This sample carries tens of thousands of clones, around nine tenths of them seen once, and the ten largest clones take roughly 1.2%. V gene TRBV6-5 combines with J gene TRBJ1-2; D call uncertain. The sequence was obtained from a woman aged 55 to 70 with acute or convalescent COVID-19. The sample consisted of peripheral blood. CDR3 region: CASSYRRFEGNYGYTF. In DNA, the CDR3 is TGTGCCAGCAGTTACAGGAGATTTGAAGGAAACTATGGCTACACCTTC.